This TCR beta chain came from a study of blood T cell repertoires in COVID-19. The CDR3 length is 13 residues. Trimming pared 7 bases from V and 4 bases from J, leaving 13 bases between. CDR1 is LNHDA, CDR2 SQIVND, per germline (reference sequence). In the original processing: For nucleated cells, counts were estimated from reference gene primer amplification. Profiling relied on immunoSEQ multiplex PCR, and the TCRdb table lists in-frame clones only, not all of them. Clonal size and the V and J genes are those of that table, whereas D and trimming came from the DNA. The sample lists 300,000 to 350,000 clones; 75% to 95% were seen once.

This sequence was found in a woman aged 30 to 39 with COVID-19, enrolled during active disease. The chain recombines TRBV19 with TRBJ1-1; D remains unclear. The sequenced sample consisted of peripheral blood. Here the CDR3 DNA reads TGTGCCAGTACGAGCCGACAACGCACTGAAGCTTTCTTT. Translating it yields CASTSRQRTEAFF.